The rows below give T cell receptor beta chains drawn from one sample of a study of blood T cell repertoires in COVID-19. Data came from immunoSEQ multiplex PCR; TCRdb stores just in-frame clones and leaves some out. The table has some 490,000 clones, approximately 86% seen once; the top ten hold just over 8%. What was sequenced was PBMCs or T cells enriched from blood (not recorded which). These receptors were obtained from an older woman who had recovered from COVID-19. CDR3s include the opening cysteine and the closing phenylalanine or tryptophan. Fields, in order: clone size, J gene, D gene, V gene, CDR3 DNA, CDR3 protein. A D gene is named only where the DNA matches it firmly. Part of the rows lack a size; the others show once, few, many or a class for expanded clones.

. | TRBJ2-5 | . | TRBV7-2 | TGTGCCAGCAGCTCCGGAGTCCAAGAGACCCAGTACTTC | CASSSGVQETQYF
. | TRBJ1-4 | . | TRBV3-1/TRBV3-2 | TGTGCCAGCAGCCAACGGACAAATAATGAAAAACTGTTTTTT | CASSQRTNNEKLFF
. | TRBJ1-2 | TRBD1 | TRBV19 | TGTGCCAGTAGTATACAGGGGGCCTATGGCTACACCTTC | CASSIQGAYGYTF
. | TRBJ1-6 | TRBD1 | TRBV14 | TGTGCCAGCAGTTCCCGTGGGACAGGGTATTCACCCCTCCACTTT | CASSSRGTGYSPLHF
. | TRBJ2-2 | TRBD2 | TRBV7-7 | TGTGCCAGCAGCTTAGGCCTAGCGGGGACCGGGGAGCTGTTTTTT | CASSLGLAGTGELFF
. | TRBJ1-1 | . | TRBV6-5 | TGTGCCAGCAGCCAGCGGGCAGCTTTCTTT | CASSQRAAFF
. | TRBJ1-3 | TRBD1 | TRBV5-6 | TGTGCCAGCAGCTTGTATGGGACAGGGACTGGAAACACCATATATTTT | CASSLYGTGTGNTIYF
. | TRBJ1-2 | TRBD1 | TRBV4-1 | TGCGCCAGCAGCCAACTGGGACAGGTGGGCTATGGCTACACCTTC | CASSQLGQVGYGYTF
. | TRBJ2-3 | . | TRBV4-2 | TGTGCCAGCAGCCAAGATGGAGGGAATACGCAGTATTTT | CASSQDGGNTQYF
. | TRBJ1-5 | TRBD1 | TRBV2 | TGTGCCAGCAGTCGGACAGGGGATTTTGGCAATCAGCCCCAGCATTTT | CASSRTGDFGNQPQHF
. | TRBJ1-3 | . | TRBV18 | TGTGCCAGCTCACCCGACAACTCTGGAAACACCATATATTTT | CASSPDNSGNTIYF
. | TRBJ2-3 | . | TRBV5-1 | TGCGCCAGCAGCTCGACAGTTGCTAGCACAGATACGCAGTATTTT | CASSSTVASTDTQYF
. | TRBJ2-1 | TRBD1 | TRBV13 | TGTGCCAGCAGCTTAGACCCCCTTAGACAGGGTCGATTTTACAATGAGCAGTTCTTC | CASSLDPLRQGRFYNEQFF
. | TRBJ1-3 | . | TRBV18 | TGTGCCAGCTCACCATACACAGGGAGAAACACCATATATTTT | CASSPYTGRNTIYF
. | TRBJ1-2 | TRBD1 | TRBV3-1/TRBV3-2 | TGTGCCAGCAGCTCAGGGGGCAGCTATGGCTACACCTTC | CASSSGGSYGYTF
. | TRBJ2-5 | . | TRBV24-1 | TGTGCCACCAGTGACCCACGGAGGGAAGAGACCCAGTACTTC | CATSDPRREETQYF
. | TRBJ1-5 | TRBD1 | TRBV10-3 | TGTGCCATCAGGGAGACAGGGGGCAATCAGCCCCAGCATTTT | CAIRETGGNQPQHF
. | TRBJ2-2 | . | TRBV5-1 | TGCGCCAGCAGACGGGGGACCGGGGAGCTGTTTTTT | CASRRGTGELFF
. | TRBJ2-3 | TRBD2 | TRBV5-4 | TGTGCCAGCAGAAGCGGACTAGCGGGGAGCACAGATACGCAGTATTTT | CASRSGLAGSTDTQYF
. | TRBJ2-3 | TRBD1 | TRBV18 | TGTGCCAGCTCAACAGGGGGCGCGGATACGCAGTATTTT | CASSTGGADTQYF
. | TRBJ1-2 | TRBD1 | TRBV7-2 | TGTGCCAGCAGCTTAAAACAGGGGTCCTATGGCTACACCTTC | CASSLKQGSYGYTF
. | TRBJ1-4 | . | TRBV6-4 | TGTGCCAGCGTTCGGGACAACGAAAAACTGTTTTTT | CASVRDNEKLFF
. | TRBJ2-5 | . | TRBV6-5 | TGTGCCTCCAAGGTGGGAGGCCGGGAGACCCAGTACTTC | CASKVGGRETQYF
. | TRBJ1-5 | . | TRBV7-9 | TGTGCCAGCAGCTTAGCCAGTGTTACGCCCCAGCATTTT | CASSLASVTPQHF
. | TRBJ2-3 | TRBD2 | TRBV2 | TGTGCCAGCACCCTGACTAGCGGGGGGAGTGCAGATACGCAGTATTTT | CASTLTSGGSADTQYF
few | TRBJ2-1 | . | TRBV6-1 | TGTGCCAGCAGTGAAGACTTTCCGGTCGGGAATGAGCAGTTCTTC | CASSEDFPVGNEQFF
. | TRBJ1-2 | TRBD1 | TRBV4-1 | TGCGCCAGCAGCCAATTACAGGGGGCGGGCTATGGCTACACCTTC | CASSQLQGAGYGYTF
. | TRBJ2-6 | . | TRBV7-2 | TGTGCCAGCAGCTTAGTCGGCTCTGGGGCCAACGTCCTGACTTTC | CASSLVGSGANVLTF
. | TRBJ1-6 | . | TRBV27 | TGTGCCAGCAGTACGACGGGTTCACCCCTCCACTTT | CASSTTGSPLHF
. | TRBJ1-1 | . | TRBV27 | TGTGCCAGCAGTTCCCGACAGCTGAACACTGAAGCTTTCTTT | CASSSRQLNTEAFF
. | TRBJ1-1 | TRBD1 | TRBV7-2 | TGTGCCAGCAGTCTAGTTCGGGACAGGGGCACTGAAGCTTTCTTT | CASSLVRDRGTEAFF
. | TRBJ2-5 | TRBD2 | TRBV7-2 | TGTGCCAGCAGCTTAGTTTCGCTAGCGGGGGGAGAGACCCAGTACTTC | CASSLVSLAGGETQYF
once | TRBJ2-5 | TRBD2 | TRBV7-2 | TGTGCCAGCAGCTCCTTTCTAGCGGGGGGGCGGGAGACCCAGTACTTC | CASSSFLAGGRETQYF
. | TRBJ2-3 | . | TRBV18 | TGTGCCAGCTCACCAACTAGCATAGATACGCAGTATTTT | CASSPTSIDTQYF
. | TRBJ2-6 | . | TRBV7-6 | TGTGCCACCTCCCCGACAGTAAGCTCTGGGGCCAACGTCCTGACTTTC | CATSPTVSSGANVLTF
. | TRBJ1-2 | . | TRBV6-5 | TGTGCCAGCAGCCAACGGGTACCTAACTATGGCTACACCTTC | CASSQRVPNYGYTF
. | TRBJ2-1 | TRBD2 | TRBV7-6 | TGTGCCAGCAGCCTTCCCCTTCTGCGGGGGGCCTCGAGCTCCTACAATGAGCAGTTCTTC | CASSLPLLRGASSSYNEQFF
. | TRBJ1-6 | . | TRBV5-8 | TGTGCCAGCAGCTCGAGAATGTTCTCCTATAATTCACCCCTCCACTTT | CASSSRMFSYNSPLHF
once | TRBJ2-3 | TRBD2 | TRBV30 | TGTGCCTGGAGTGGTGGGGGGGGGACAGATACGCAGTATTTT | CAWSGGGGTDTQYF
. | TRBJ2-1 | TRBD1 | TRBV13 | TGTGCCAGCAGCCCCTCGGGACAGGGTTTCCATGAGCAGTTCTTC | CASSPSGQGFHEQFF
once | TRBJ2-1 | . | TRBV29-1 | TGCAGCGTTGAAGAGCGGAGGAATGAGCAGTTCTTC | CSVEERRNEQFF
. | TRBJ2-1 | TRBD2 | TRBV6-2/TRBV6-3 | TGTGCCAGCAGTCTTACGGGACTAGCGGGGACTGAGCAGTTCTTC | CASSLTGLAGTEQFF
. | TRBJ2-7 | TRBD1 | TRBV6-5 | TGTGCCAGCAGTTACTCAGTTCGACAGGGCCCCTACGAGCAGTACTTC | CASSYSVRQGPYEQYF
. | TRBJ1-6 | . | TRBV4-1 | TGCGCCAGCAGCCAAGACCCGATGGGGGCAGGTGGCAATAATTCACCCCTCCACTTT | CASSQDPMGAGGNNSPLHF
. | TRBJ2-2 | TRBD2 | TRBV9 | TGTGCCAGCAGCCCAACTAGCGGGGCGAACACCGGGGAGCTGTTTTTT | CASSPTSGANTGELFF
. | TRBJ1-2 | . | TRBV4-1 | TGCGCCAGCAGCCAAGATCCGGGGGGGCAAGACTATGGCTACACCTTC | CASSQDPGGQDYGYTF
. | TRBJ2-3 | . | TRBV25-1 | TGTGCCAGCACCGACAACACAGATACGCAGTATTTT | CASTDNTDTQYF
. | TRBJ1-6 | . | TRBV5-5 | TGTGCCAGCAGCTTCGATTCACCCCTCCACTTT | CASSFDSPLHF